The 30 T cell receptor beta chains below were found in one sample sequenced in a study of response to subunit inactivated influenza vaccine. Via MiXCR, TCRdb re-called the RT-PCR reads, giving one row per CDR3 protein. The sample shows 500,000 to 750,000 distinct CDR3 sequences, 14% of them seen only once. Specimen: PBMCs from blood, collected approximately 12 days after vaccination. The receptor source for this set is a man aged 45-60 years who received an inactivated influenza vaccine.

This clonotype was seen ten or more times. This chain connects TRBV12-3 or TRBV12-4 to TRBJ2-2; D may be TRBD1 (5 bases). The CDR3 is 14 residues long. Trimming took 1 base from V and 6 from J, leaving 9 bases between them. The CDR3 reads CASSLEGAPGELFF. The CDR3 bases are TGTGCCAGCAGTTTAGAAGGGGCCCCCGGGGAGCTGTTTTTT.

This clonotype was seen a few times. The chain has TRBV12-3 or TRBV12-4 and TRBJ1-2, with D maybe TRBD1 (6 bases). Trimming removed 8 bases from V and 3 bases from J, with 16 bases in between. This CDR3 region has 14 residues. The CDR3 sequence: CASVMQGRDYGYTF. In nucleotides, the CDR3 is TGTGCCAGCGTAATGCAGGGGCGAGACTATGGCTACACCTTC.

CDR3 nucleotides: TGTGCCAGCAGCTTAATCAGGGGGCAAACCGGGGAGCTGTTTTTT. This translates into CASSLIRGQTGELFF. The rearrangement uses TRBV11-2 and TRBJ2-2, with TRBD1 identical over 8 bases. The CDR3 has 15 amino acids. V lost 2 bases, J lost 5 bases, and 4 bases stayed unmatched. From germline, CDR1 is SGHAT and CDR2 FQNNGV.

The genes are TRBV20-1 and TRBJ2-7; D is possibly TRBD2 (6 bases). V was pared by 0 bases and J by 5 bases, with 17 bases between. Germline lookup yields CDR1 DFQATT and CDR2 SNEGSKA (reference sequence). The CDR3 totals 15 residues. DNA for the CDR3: TGCAGTGCTAGAGATCGAACGGGAGTGGCCCACGAGCAGTACTTC. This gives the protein CSARDRTGVAHEQYF.

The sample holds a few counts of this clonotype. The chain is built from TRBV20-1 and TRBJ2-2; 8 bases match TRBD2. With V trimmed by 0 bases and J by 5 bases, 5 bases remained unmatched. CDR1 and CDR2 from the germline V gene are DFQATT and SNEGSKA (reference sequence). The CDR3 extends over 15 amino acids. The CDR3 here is CSARDSTSVTGELFF. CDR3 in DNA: TGCAGTGCTAGAGATTCGACTAGCGTTACCGGGGAGCTGTTTTTT.

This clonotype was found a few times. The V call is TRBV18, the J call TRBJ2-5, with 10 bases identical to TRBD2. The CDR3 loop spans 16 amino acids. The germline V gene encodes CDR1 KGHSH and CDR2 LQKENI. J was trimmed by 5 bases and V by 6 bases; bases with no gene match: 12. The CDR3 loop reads CASSPNLAGAGETQYF. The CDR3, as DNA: TGTGCCAGCTCCCCGAATCTAGCGGGAGCGGGCGAGACCCAGTACTTC.

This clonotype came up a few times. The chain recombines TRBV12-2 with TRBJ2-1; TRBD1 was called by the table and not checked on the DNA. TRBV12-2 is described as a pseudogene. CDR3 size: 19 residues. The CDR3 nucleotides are TGTGCAAGTCGCTTAGGACCCCCCGGGCTCTTAGCAGCTTACAATGAGCAGTTCTTC. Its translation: CASRLGPPGLLAAYNEQFF.

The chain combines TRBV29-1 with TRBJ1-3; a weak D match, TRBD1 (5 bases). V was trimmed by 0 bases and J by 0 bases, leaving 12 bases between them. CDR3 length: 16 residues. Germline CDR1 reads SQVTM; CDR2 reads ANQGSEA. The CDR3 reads CSVEDIHRSSGNTIYF. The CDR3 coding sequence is TGCAGCGTTGAAGATATCCACAGGTCCTCTGGAAACACCATATATTTT.

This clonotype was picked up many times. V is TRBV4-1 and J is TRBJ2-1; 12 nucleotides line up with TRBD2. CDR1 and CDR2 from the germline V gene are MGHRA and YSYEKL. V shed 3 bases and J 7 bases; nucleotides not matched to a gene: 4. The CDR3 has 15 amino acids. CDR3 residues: CASSQPGLAGNEQFF. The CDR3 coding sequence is TGCGCCAGCAGCCAGCCGGGACTAGCGGGTAATGAGCAGTTCTTC.

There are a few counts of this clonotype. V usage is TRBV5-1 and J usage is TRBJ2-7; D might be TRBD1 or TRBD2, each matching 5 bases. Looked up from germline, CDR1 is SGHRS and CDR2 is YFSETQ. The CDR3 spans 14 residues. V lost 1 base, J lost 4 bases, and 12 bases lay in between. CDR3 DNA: TGCGCCAGCAGCTTGACCACGGGGCTATACGAGCAGTACTTC. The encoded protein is CASSLTTGLYEQYF.

DNA of the CDR3: TGCGCCAGCAGAGAGGGTATACAAGAGACCCAGTACTTC. This sequence encodes CASREGIQETQYF. The rearrangement links TRBV5-1 to TRBJ2-5; tentatively, D is TRBD2 (5 bases). V lost 5 bases, J lost 2 bases, and 10 bases lay in between. This CDR3 comprises 13 residues. CDR1 is SGHRS, CDR2 YFSETQ, per germline. The variable domain in full, completed from reference TRBV5-1 and TRBJ2-5, reads KAGVTQTPRYLIKTRGQQVTLSCSPISGHRSVSWYQQTPGQGLQFLFEYFSETQRNKGNFPGRFSGRQFSNSRSEMNVSTLELGDSALYLCASREGIQETQYFGPGTRLLVL.

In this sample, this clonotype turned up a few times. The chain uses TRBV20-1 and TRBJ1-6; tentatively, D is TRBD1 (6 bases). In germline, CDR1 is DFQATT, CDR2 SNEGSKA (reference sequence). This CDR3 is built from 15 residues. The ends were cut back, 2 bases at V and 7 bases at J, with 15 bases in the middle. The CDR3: CSARSLRTANSPLHF. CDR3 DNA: TGCAGTGCTAGAAGCCTTAGGACAGCGAATTCACCCCTCCACTTT.

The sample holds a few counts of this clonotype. CDR3 nucleotide sequence: TGTGCCAGCAGCTTAGGCTCAGCCTCAAATCAGCCCCAGCATTTT. Its protein product is CASSLGSASNQPQHF. The rearrangement links TRBV11-2 to TRBJ1-5; D is uncertain. V dropped 1 base and J dropped 4 bases, with 11 bases sitting between them. There are 15 residues in the CDR3. Germline loops: CDR1 SGHAT, CDR2 FQNNGV.

In DNA form, the CDR3 reads TGTGCCAGCAGCTTAGATCTTGGTTACAGCCTAGGAAGCACAGATACGCAGTATTTT. Translating it yields CASSLDLGYSLGSTDTQYF. This chain links TRBV11-2 with TRBJ2-3; D unresolved. The CDR3 length is 19 residues. Germline V CDR1 and CDR2: SGHAT, FQNNGV. V lost 0 bases, J lost 0 bases, and 19 bases lay in between. The entire variable domain, with the rest obtained from reference TRBV11-2 and TRBJ2-3, is as follows: EAGVAQSPRYKIIEKRQSVAFWCNPISGHATLYWYQQILGQGPKLLIQFQNNGVVDDSQLPKDRFSAERLKGVDSTLKIQPAKLEDSAVYLCASSLDLGYSLGSTDTQYFGPGTRLTVL.

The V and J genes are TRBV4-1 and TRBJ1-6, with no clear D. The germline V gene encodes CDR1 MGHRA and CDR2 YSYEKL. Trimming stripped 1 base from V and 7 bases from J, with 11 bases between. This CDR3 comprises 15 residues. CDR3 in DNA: TGCGCCAGCAGCCAAGCTCCAGGAGGAAATTCACCCCTCCACTTT. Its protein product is CASSQAPGGNSPLHF.

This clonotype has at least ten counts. The CDR3, as DNA: TGCGCCAGCAGCTTGAACAGCGTGGAGACCCAGTACTTC. Translation gives CASSLNSVETQYF. The rearrangement uses TRBV5-1 and TRBJ2-5; no clear D. The CDR3 length is 13 residues. The germline gives CDR1 SGHRS, CDR2 YFSETQ. V lost 1 base to trimming and J lost 5 bases, with 9 bases between them.

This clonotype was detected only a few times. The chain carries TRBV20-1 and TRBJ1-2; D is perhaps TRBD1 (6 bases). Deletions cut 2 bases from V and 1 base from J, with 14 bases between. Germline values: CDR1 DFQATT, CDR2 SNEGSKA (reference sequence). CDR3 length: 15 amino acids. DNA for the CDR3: TGCAGTGCTAGAAACAGGGAAACCTTTAACTATGGCTACACCTTC. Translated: CSARNRETFNYGYTF.

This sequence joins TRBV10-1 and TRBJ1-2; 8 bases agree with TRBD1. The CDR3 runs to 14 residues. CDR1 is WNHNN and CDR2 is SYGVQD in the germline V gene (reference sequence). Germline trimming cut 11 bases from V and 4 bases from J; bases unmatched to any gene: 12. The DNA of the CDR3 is TGCGCCGGCCGACCGGGACAGGCCTTCTATGGCTACACCTTC. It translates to CAGRPGQAFYGYTF.

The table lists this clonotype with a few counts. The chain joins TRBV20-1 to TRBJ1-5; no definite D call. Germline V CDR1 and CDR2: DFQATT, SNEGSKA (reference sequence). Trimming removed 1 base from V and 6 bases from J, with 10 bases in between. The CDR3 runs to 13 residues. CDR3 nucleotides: TGCAGTGCTAGAGCCCGCGGGGTTCAGCCCCAGCATTTT. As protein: CSARARGVQPQHF.

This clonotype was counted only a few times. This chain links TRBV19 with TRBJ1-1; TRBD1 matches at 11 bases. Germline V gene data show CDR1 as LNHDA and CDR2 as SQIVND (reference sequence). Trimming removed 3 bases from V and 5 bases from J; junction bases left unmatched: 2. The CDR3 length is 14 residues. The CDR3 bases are TGTGCCAGTAGTATGGACAGGGGGCTGACTGAAGCTTTCTTT. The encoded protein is CASSMDRGLTEAFF.

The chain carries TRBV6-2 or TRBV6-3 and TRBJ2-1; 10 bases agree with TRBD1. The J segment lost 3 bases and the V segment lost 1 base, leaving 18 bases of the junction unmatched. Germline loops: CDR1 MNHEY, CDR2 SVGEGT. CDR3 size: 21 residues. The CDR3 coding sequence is TGTGCCAGCAGTTACTTCGGGGCTGGGACAGGGGTACTAGCGGTCTACAATGAGCAGTTCTTC. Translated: CASSYFGAGTGVLAVYNEQFF.

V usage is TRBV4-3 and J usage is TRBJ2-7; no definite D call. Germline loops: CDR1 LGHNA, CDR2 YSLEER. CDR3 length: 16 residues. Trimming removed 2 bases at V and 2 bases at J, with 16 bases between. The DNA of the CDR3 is TGCGCCAGCAGCCAAAGATTCACCGTCGGCCCCTACGAGCAGTACTTC. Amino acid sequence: CASSQRFTVGPYEQYF.

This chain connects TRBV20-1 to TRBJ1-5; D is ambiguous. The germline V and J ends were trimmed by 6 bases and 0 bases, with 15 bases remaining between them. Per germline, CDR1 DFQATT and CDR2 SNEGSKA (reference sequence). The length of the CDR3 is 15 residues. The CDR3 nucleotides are TGCAGTGCCCCGAACAAACAGTATAGCAATCAGCCCCAGCATTTT. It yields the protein CSAPNKQYSNQPQHF.

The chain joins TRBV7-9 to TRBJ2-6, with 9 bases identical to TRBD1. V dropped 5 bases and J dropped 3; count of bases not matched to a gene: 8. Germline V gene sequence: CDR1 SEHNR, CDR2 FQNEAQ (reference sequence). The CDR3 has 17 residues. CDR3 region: CASSKPGQGFGANVLTF. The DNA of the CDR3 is TGTGCCAGCAGCAAGCCGGGACAGGGTTTTGGGGCCAACGTCCTGACTTTC.

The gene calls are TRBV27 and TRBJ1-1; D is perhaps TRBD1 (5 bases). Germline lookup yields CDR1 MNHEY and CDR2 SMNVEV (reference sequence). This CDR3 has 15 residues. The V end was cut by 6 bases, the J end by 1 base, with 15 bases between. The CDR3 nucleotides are TGTGCCAGCAGCTTACAGGTTGGATGGAACACTGAAGCTTTCTTT. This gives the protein CASSLQVGWNTEAFF.

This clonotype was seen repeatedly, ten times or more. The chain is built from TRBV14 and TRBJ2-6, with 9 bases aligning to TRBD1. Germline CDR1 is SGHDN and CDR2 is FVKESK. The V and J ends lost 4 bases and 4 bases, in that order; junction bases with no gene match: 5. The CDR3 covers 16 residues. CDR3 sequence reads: CASSRDREWGANVLTF. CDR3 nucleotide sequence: TGTGCCAGCAGCCGGGACAGGGAGTGGGGGGCCAACGTCCTGACTTTC.

The CDR3 here is CSAAGTSGSVADTQYF. CDR3 nucleotide sequence: TGCAGTGCCGCCGGGACTAGCGGGAGTGTCGCAGATACGCAGTATTTT. The rearrangement links TRBV20-1 to TRBJ2-3, with TRBD2 matching 14 bases. V was clipped by 6 bases and J by 4 bases; unmatched bases: 9. The CDR3 spans 16 residues. Germline V gene lookup returns CDR1 DFQATT and CDR2 SNEGSKA (reference sequence).

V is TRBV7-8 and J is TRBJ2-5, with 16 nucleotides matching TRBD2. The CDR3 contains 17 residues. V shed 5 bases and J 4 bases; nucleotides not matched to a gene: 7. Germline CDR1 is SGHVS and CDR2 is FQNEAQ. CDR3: CASSPGTSGGARETQYF. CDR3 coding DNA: TGTGCCAGCAGCCCGGGGACTAGCGGGGGGGCCAGAGAGACCCAGTACTTC. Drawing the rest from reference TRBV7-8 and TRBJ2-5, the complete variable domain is GAGVSQSPRYKVAKRGQDVALRCDPISGHVSLFWYQQALGQGPEFLTYFQNEAQLDKSGLPSDRFFAERPEGSVSTLKIQRTQQEDSAVYLCASSPGTSGGARETQYFGPGTRLLVL.

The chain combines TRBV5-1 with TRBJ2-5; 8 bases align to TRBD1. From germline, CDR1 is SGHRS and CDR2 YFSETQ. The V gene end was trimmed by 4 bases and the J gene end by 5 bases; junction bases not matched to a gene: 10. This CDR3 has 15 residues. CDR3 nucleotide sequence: TGCGCCAGCAGCGATCGACAGGGGTCAGGGGAGACCCAGTACTTC. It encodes CASSDRQGSGETQYF.

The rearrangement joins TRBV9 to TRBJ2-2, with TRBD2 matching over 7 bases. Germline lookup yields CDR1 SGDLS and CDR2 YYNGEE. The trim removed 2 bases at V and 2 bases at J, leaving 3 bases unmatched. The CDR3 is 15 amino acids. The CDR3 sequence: CASSVTGGNTGELFF. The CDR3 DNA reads TGTGCCAGCAGCGTCACGGGAGGCAACACCGGGGAGCTGTTTTTT.